This is a list of T cell receptor beta chains from one sample in a study of PD-1 blockade in classical Hodgkin lymphoma. The data were produced by immunoSEQ multiplex PCR, yet TCRdb's version contains in-frame clones alone and is incomplete. The sample includes 85,000 to 90,000 clones, about nine tenths seen only once; the top ten take under 3%. The sample in question was peripheral blood mononuclear cells (PBMCs), obtained before the fourth cycle of nivolumab. These receptors were obtained from a human donor with classical Hodgkin lymphoma. CDR3s include the opening cysteine and the closing phenylalanine or tryptophan. A D gene is named only where the DNA matches it firmly. Expanded clones are given a class, and other clones once, few, many or no size at all.

TRBJ2-5 | - | TRBD1 | TRBV7-6 | 16 | CASSLGLDRVAETQYF | TGTGCCAGCAGCTTGGGTTTGGACAGGGTTGCCGAGACCCAGTACTTC
TRBJ2-3 | - | TRBD1 | TRBV11-3 | 16 | CASSPRQGAGVDTQYF | TGTGCCAGCAGCCCCAGACAGGGGGCAGGAGTAGATACGCAGTATTTT
TRBJ1-6 | - | - | TRBV6-5 | 15 | CASNEQAAYNSPLHF | TGTGCCAGCAACGAACAGGCCGCATATAATTCACCCCTCCACTTT
TRBJ1-2 | - | - | TRBV2 | 13 | CASSPQSNYGYTF | TGTGCCAGCAGTCCACAGAGTAACTATGGCTACACCTTC
TRBJ2-2 | - | - | TRBV7-2 | 14 | CASRSTTNTGELFF | TGTGCCAGCAGGAGTACAACGAACACCGGGGAGCTGTTTTTT
TRBJ2-3 | - | TRBD2 | TRBV30 | 15 | CAWSLRAGGTDTQYF | TGTGCCTGGAGTCTTAGAGCGGGGGGAACAGATACGCAGTATTTT
TRBJ1-1 | - | - | TRBV7-9 | 14 | CASSSGLSNTEAFF | TGTGCCAGCAGCTCGGGACTATCCAACACTGAAGCTTTCTTT
TRBJ2-5 | few | TRBD2 | TRBV11-2 | 15 | CASSLVAGGGETQYF | TGTGCCAGCAGCTTGGTAGCGGGGGGAGGGGAGACCCAGTACTTC
TRBJ1-1 | - | - | TRBV11-1 | 14 | CASSLDRVNTEAFF | TGTGCCAGCAGCTTAGACAGGGTGAACACTGAAGCTTTCTTT
TRBJ2-7 | - | - | TRBV19 | 11 | CASKGSIEQYF | TGTGCCAGTAAGGGCAGCATCGAGCAGTACTTC
TRBJ1-2 | - | - | TRBV2 | 15 | CASSEATRGGYGYTF | TGTGCCAGCAGTGAAGCTACCAGGGGAGGCTATGGCTACACCTTC
TRBJ2-3 | - | - | TRBV10-1 | 15 | CASSESAQPTDTQYF | TGCGCCAGCAGTGAGTCCGCACAGCCCACAGATACGCAGTATTTT
TRBJ2-3 | - | - | TRBV30 | 14 | CAWSRGGGTDTQYF | TGTGCCTGGAGTAGAGGAGGGGGCACAGATACGCAGTATTTT
TRBJ1-2 | - | - | TRBV30 | 13 | CAWSVMVQNGYTF | TGTGCCTGGAGTGTAATGGTACAGAATGGCTACACCTTC
TRBJ2-1 | - | TRBD2 | TRBV27 | 17 | CASSSGLAGFTYNEQFF | TGTGCCAGCAGTTCGGGACTAGCGGGGTTCACCTACAATGAGCAGTTCTTC
TRBJ2-3 | once | TRBD2 | TRBV10-3 | 15 | CAISVGGGSRNTQYF | TGTGCCATCAGTGTGGGCGGGGGTAGTAGAAATACGCAGTATTTT
TRBJ1-2 | - | - | TRBV28 | 13 | CASSKTANYGYTF | TGTGCCAGCAGTAAGACAGCTAACTATGGCTACACCTTC
TRBJ2-3 | - | TRBD2 | TRBV5-6 | 16 | CASSWDSGGVKDTQYF | TGTGCCAGCAGCTGGGATAGCGGGGGGGTAAAAGATACGCAGTATTTT
TRBJ1-1 | - | - | TRBV28 | 14 | CASSVSQGRSGAFF | TGTGCCAGCAGTGTTTCCCAGGGCCGATCTGGAGCTTTCTTT
TRBJ2-5 | - | TRBD1 | TRBV18 | 17 | CASSSTQGAGTGETQYF | TGTGCCAGCTCATCTACTCAGGGGGCTGGAACGGGCGAGACCCAGTACTTC
TRBJ1-5 | - | - | TRBV19 | 15 | CASKLDKNSNQPQHF | TGTGCCAGTAAATTAGACAAAAATAGCAATCAGCCCCAGCATTTT
TRBJ1-2 | - | TRBD1 | TRBV7-8 | 16 | CASSLAMGQGVYGYTF | TGTGCCAGCAGCTTAGCGATGGGACAGGGGGTCTATGGCTACACCTTC
TRBJ1-6 | - | - | TRBV28 | 14 | CASSLNLYNSPLHF | TGTGCCAGCAGTTTGAATCTTTATAATTCACCCCTCCACTTT
TRBJ1-6 | few | TRBD1 | TRBV30 | 14 | CAWSLDRGGSPLHF | TGTGCCTGGAGTCTGGACAGGGGAGGTTCACCCCTCCACTTT
TRBJ2-1 | - | TRBD1 | TRBV11-2 | 17 | CASSVIRGPSSYNEQFF | TGTGCCAGCAGCGTAATCAGGGGGCCGAGCTCCTACAATGAGCAGTTCTTC
TRBJ2-1 | - | TRBD2 | TRBV30 | 13 | CAWIYRGGDEQFF | TGTGCCTGGATATATCGGGGGGGCGATGAGCAGTTCTTC
TRBJ1-1 | - | TRBD1 | TRBV30 | 15 | CAWLGDRANFTEAFF | TGTGCCTGGTTGGGGGACAGGGCCAATTTTACTGAAGCTTTCTTT
TRBJ1-3 | - | - | TRBV29-1 | 13 | CSGSVSSGNTIYF | TGCAGCGGTTCCGTAAGTTCTGGAAACACCATATATTTT
TRBJ1-4 | - | TRBD1 | TRBV28 | 14 | CASRRDRGWEKLFF | TGTGCCAGCAGGCGGGACAGGGGGTGGGAAAAACTGTTTTTT
TRBJ1-4 | once | - | TRBV5-1 | 14 | CATSEGPFNEKLFF | TGCGCCACCAGCGAGGGGCCATTTAATGAAAAACTGTTTTTT
TRBJ2-7 | - | TRBD2 | TRBV6-5 | 14 | CASSYHQTSGVQYF | TGTGCCAGCAGTTACCATCAGACTAGCGGGGTACAGTACTTC
TRBJ1-1 | - | - | TRBV30 | 13 | CAWSASRKGEAFF | TGTGCCTGGAGTGCGTCCCGGAAGGGTGAAGCTTTCTTT
TRBJ1-4 | - | TRBD1 | TRBV5-1 | 15 | CASSWRDRANEKLFF | TGCGCCAGCAGCTGGAGGGACAGGGCGAATGAAAAACTGTTTTTT